This TCR beta chain stems from a study of cytomegalovirus exposure and HLA in healthy donors. The primer mix had 60 Vbeta and 13 Jbeta primers. Clones were sequenced by immunoSEQ multiplex PCR, and TCRdb holds only the in-frame ones, with some missing. This sample has around 120,000 clones, with under 90% found just once. The sample holds a few counts of this clone. Its antigen is currently unknown. Study-wide points: A few V segments could not be told apart, such as TRBV6-2 and TRBV6-3, and were left out.

Germline V gene sequence: CDR1 LNHNV, CDR2 YYDKDF (reference sequence). The CDR3 sequence is 16 residues long. Trimming shortened V by 0 bases and J by 3 bases, and 11 bases separated the two germline ends. The gene calls are TRBV15 and TRBJ2-2; D gene uncertain. The receptor was derived from a woman in her 30s in good health and CMV-seronegative. The specimen was PBMCs. For the CDR3, the DNA is TGTGCCACCAGCAGAGATTCTCCCCTTGACACCGGGGAGCTGTTTTTT. Protein product: CATSRDSPLDTGELFF.